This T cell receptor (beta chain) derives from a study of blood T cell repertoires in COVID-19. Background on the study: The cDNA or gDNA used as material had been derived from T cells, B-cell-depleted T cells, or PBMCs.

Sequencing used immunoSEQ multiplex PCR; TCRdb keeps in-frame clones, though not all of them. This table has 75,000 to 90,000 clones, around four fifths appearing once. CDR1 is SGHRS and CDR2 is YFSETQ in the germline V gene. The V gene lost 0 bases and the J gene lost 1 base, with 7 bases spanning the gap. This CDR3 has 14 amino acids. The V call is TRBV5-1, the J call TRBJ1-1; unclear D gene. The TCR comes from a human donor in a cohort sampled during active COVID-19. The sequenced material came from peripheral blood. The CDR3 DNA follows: TGCGCCAGCAGCTTGGTTCCAGAGAACACTGAAGCTTTCTTT. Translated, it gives CASSLVPENTEAFF.